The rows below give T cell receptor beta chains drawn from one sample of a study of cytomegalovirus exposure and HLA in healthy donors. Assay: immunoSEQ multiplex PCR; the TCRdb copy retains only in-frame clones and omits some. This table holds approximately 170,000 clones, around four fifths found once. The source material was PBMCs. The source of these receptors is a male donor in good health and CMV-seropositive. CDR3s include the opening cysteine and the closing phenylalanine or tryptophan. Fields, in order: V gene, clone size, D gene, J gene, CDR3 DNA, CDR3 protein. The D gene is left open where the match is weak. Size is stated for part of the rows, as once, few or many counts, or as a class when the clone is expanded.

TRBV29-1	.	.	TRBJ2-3	TGCAGCGTTGCTCAGGGGATCACAGATACGCAGTATTTT	CSVAQGITDTQYF
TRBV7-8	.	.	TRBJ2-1	TGTGCCAGCAGCTTCGACAGCTACAATGAGCAGTTCTTC	CASSFDSYNEQFF
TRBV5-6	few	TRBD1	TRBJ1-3	TGTGCCAGCAGCGAGGGGACAGGGCGGTGGGACACCATATATTTT	CASSEGTGRWDTIYF
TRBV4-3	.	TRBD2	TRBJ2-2	TGCGCCAGCAGCTACCTAGCGGGGGGTGTCGGGGAGCTGTTTTTT	CASSYLAGGVGELFF
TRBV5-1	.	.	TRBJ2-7	TGCGCCAGCAGCTTGAGTTCGGGTCTCTCCTACGAGCAGTACTTC	CASSLSSGLSYEQYF
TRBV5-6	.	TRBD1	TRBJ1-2	TGTGCCAGCAGCCAGGGACAGGGGGCGGGTGGCTACACCTTC	CASSQGQGAGGYTF
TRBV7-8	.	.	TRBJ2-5	TGTGCCAGCACCGTCCCCCGACATCTCGGAGAGACCCAGTACTTC	CASTVPRHLGETQYF
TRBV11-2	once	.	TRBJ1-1	TGTGCCAGCAGCCGGGTGGGCACTGAAGCTTTCTTT	CASSRVGTEAFF
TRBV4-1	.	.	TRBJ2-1	TGCGCCAGCAGCCAAGATCGCGGGGACAGTAATGAGCAGTTCTTC	CASSQDRGDSNEQFF
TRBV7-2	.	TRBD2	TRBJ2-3	TGTGCCAGCAGCTTAGGACGGGGGGGGGCAGATACGCAGTATTTT	CASSLGRGGADTQYF
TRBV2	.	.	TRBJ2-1	TGTGCCAGCAGTGGTGAGAAGGGGCGGGGAGAGCAGTTCTTC	CASSGEKGRGEQFF